At least ten counts were recorded for the clone carrying this TCR beta chain. Sequencing used immunoSEQ multiplex PCR; TCRdb keeps in-frame clones, though not all of them. The data contain under 200,000 clones, 86% of them singletons. The data originate from a study of cytomegalovirus exposure and HLA in healthy donors. The V gene's germline CDR1 is MGHDK and CDR2 SYGVNS. This CDR3 contains 12 residues. V dropped 8 bases and J dropped 4 bases, with 11 bases sitting between them. The sequenced sample was PBMCs. The source is a woman aged 25 to 39 in good health and CMV-seronegative. The chain links TRBV25-1 to TRBJ1-1; D is undetermined. DNA of the CDR3: TGTGCCAGCTCCATTCGGAGCACTGAAGCTTTCTTT. It is translated as CASSIRSTEAFF. The full variable domain, in which reference TRBV25-1 and TRBJ1-1 provide the parts outside the CDR3, is EADIYQTPRYLVIGTGKKITLECSQTMGHDKMYWYQQDPGMELHLIHYSYGVNSTEKGDLSSESTVSRIRTEHFPLTLESARPSHTSQYLCASSIRSTEAFFGQGTRLTVV.